This T cell receptor beta chain was retrieved from a study of T cell changes during pregnancy in multiple sclerosis. The CDR3 has 13 amino acids. Germline CDR1 reads SGHTA; CDR2 reads FQGTGA. Germline trimming cut 4 bases from V and 3 bases from J; bases unmatched to any gene: 1. The table came from immunoSEQ multiplex PCR; TCRdb's copy has only in-frame clones and leaves some out. This table has 40,000 to 60,000 clones, 85% to 90% appearing once. The V and J genes are TRBV7-3 and TRBJ2-3, with 7 bases aligning to TRBD1. The starting material was peripheral blood, obtained in the first trimester of pregnancy. The receptor comes from a female donor in good health, enrolled as a control in a pregnancy study. The DNA of the CDR3 is TGTGCCAGCAGCTCACAGGGGACAGATACGCAGTATTTT. Amino acid sequence: CASSSQGTDTQYF.